This T cell receptor (beta chain) was obtained from a study of regulatory T cells in long-lasting Graves disease. Turning to the study itself: For a period under 3 months, newly diagnosed Graves' patients had taken antithyroid drugs. Study-level findings and limits: Accuracy may have suffered from the small sample size.

This clonotype was recorded many times. Its matching antigen is unknown. Sequencing libraries for TCR beta were prepared with iRepertoire HTBI primers and Arm-PCR of CDR3 regions. In TCRdb, the multiplex PCR reads were re-called with MiXCR into one record per CDR3 protein. Of some 330,000 distinct CDR3 sequences detected, about 10% appear once; the ten largest clones hold about 19%. Noted time point: newly diagnosed GD, antithyroid drugs for less than 3 months. Construction of the TCR library relied on RNA isolated from PBMCs. This CDR3 contains 16 residues. Trimming pared 3 bases from V and 2 bases from J, leaving 16 bases between. This sample also belongs to another study, concerning T cells in Graves' hyperthyroidism and ophthalmopathy.

This chain links TRBV12-3 or TRBV12-4 with TRBJ1-1, with D maybe TRBD1 (6 bases). The TCR was taken from a woman aged 18-35 years with Graves disease. The specimen was peripheral blood mononuclear cells (PBMCs), collected at new diagnosis, from a patient treated with antithyroid drugs. CDR3 DNA: TGTGCCAGCAGTTTCTCGGTGGGGGCGCGAAACACTGAAGCTTTCTTT. It translates to CASSFSVGARNTEAFF.